This T cell receptor (beta chain) was recovered during a study of T-cell memory formation after mild COVID-19. Study information: The study found TCR clusters largely donor specific.

As to this clonotype: Its target is not known.

Findings and caveats of the study: CD4+ contracting clones were mainly CM and EM; CD8+ ones, EMRA. CD4+ bias marked clones expanding day 15 to 37, unlike balanced contracting clones.

The germline gives CDR1 SEHNR, CDR2 FQNEAQ (reference sequence). Trimming shortened V by 2 bases and J by 5 bases, and 14 bases separated the two germline ends. CDR3 size: 15 residues. Researchers used 5'RACE with constant-segment primers to make TCR alpha and TCR beta cDNA libraries that carry sample barcodes and UMIs. TCRdb reprocessed the 5' RACE reads via MiXCR and lists one record per CDR3 protein. The sample lists around 510,000 distinct CDR3 sequences, less than 25% occurring once. The receptor's source is an adult woman who had mild COVID-19 (a few samples of this study predate the infection). Cell type and time point are not known. The chain couples TRBV7-9 to TRBJ2-3; possibly TRBD1 for D (6 bases). The sequenced sample was PBMCs or a T cell subset sorted from them (not recorded which). CDR3 in amino acids: CASSLSSPGEDTQYF. As DNA, the CDR3 is TGTGCCAGCAGCTTATCAAGCCCAGGGGAAGATACGCAGTATTTT.